This TCR beta chain came from a study of T-cell memory formation after mild COVID-19. Study findings and constraints: There was a balanced CD4/CD8 profile in clones contracting day 15 to 85, and later expanders leaned CD4+. The second-wave clones peaking on day 37 were not confirmed as SARS-CoV-2-specific. A subset of responding clones appeared in pre-infection memory, suggesting cross-reactive memory joined.

V was pared by 5 bases and J by 9 bases, with 7 bases of the junction left unmatched. The CDR3 sequence is 14 residues long. CDR1 and CDR2 (germline): MNHEY, SVGEGT. TCR alpha and TCR beta cDNA libraries carrying sample barcodes and UMIs came from 5'RACE with constant-segment primers. TCRdb reanalysed the 5' RACE reads using MiXCR and keeps one entry per CDR3 protein. The repertoire holds around 220,000 distinct CDR3 sequences, 15% to 20% seen once, with roughly 3.6% in the top ten. Details on this clonotype: Its cognate antigen is unknown.

The sample consisted of PBMCs or a T cell subset sorted from them (not recorded which). The V call is TRBV6-2 or TRBV6-3, the J call TRBJ1-6; the match to TRBD1 covers 7 bases. The TCR sequence derives from a man aged 18 to 30 who had mild COVID-19 (a few samples of this study predate the infection). Cell type and time point are not known. Written as DNA, the CDR3 is TGTGCCAGCAGTCGACAGGGCTCCGGTTCACCCCTCCACTTT. It codes for CASSRQGSGSPLHF.